The entry below describes one T cell receptor (beta chain). Its recognized antigen is unknown. Per-base quality was not reported, and no clone a single base away is much larger than it. The library was obtained by the immunoSEQ multiplex PCR assay. Imported from immuneACCESS, the table was reduced by TCRdb to in-frame sequences with V and J called. These copies leave out some clones; in studies compared against another copy, an unresolved V gene accounts for under half, and the cause of the remainder is not known. Present in this sample are 150,000 to 180,000 clones, about 94% of which were seen just once. 5% to 6.5% of the sample lies in the top ten. Looking up the germline V gene yields CDR1 SGHRS and CDR2 YFSETQ. V loses 4 bases of germline sequence and J loses 7 bases, and the interval between the two ends is 20 bases. From the cysteine through the phenylalanine, the CDR3 covers 15 amino acids. The CDR3 DNA has 45 bases and is translated from base 1.

This sample stems from a study of control samples from healthy donors and cancer patients (TCRdb year 2020). The specimen was blood. The chain is encoded by TRBV5-1 joined to TRBJ1-2; a confident D gene designation cannot be given. The source of this sequence is a man aged 40-49 years in good health. Here the CDR3 is given as CASSPKAVAFSGYTF. The DNA sequence is as follows: TGCGCCAGCAGCCCCAAGGCCGTTGCTTTTAGTGGCTACACCTTC.